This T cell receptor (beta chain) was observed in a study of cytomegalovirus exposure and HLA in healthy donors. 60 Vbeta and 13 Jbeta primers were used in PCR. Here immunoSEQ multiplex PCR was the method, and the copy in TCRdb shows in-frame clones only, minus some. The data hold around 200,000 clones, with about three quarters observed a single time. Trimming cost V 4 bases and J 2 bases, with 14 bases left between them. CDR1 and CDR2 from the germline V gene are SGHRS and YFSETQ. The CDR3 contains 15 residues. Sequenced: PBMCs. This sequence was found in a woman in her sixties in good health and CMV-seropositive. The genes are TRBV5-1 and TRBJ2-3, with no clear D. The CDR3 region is CASSLNEQYTDTQYF. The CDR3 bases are TGCGCCAGCAGCCTGAATGAGCAATACACAGATACGCAGTATTTT.